This TCR beta chain was obtained from a study of control samples from healthy donors and cancer patients. Assay used: immunoSEQ multiplex PCR; TCRdb lists only in-frame clones, some missing. Of 150,000 or so clones in the sample, over 75% were seen once. A single count supports this clone. After removal of 5 bases from V and 0 bases from J, the junction contained 4 bases not matched to a gene. This CDR3 is 14 amino acids long. Looked up from germline, CDR1 is SGHVS and CDR2 is FQNEAQ. Sample: blood. This chain links TRBV7-8 with TRBJ2-7; TRBD1 aligns across 7 bases. This TCR came from a man in his forties or fifties in good health. The CDR3 protein is CASSPNRGSYEQYF. The CDR3 bases are TGTGCCAGCAGCCCCAACAGGGGCTCCTACGAGCAGTACTTC. The full variable domain, with the rest looked up from reference TRBV7-8 and TRBJ2-7, is GAGVSQSPRYKVAKRGQDVALRCDPISGHVSLFWYQQALGQGPEFLTYFQNEAQLDKSGLPSDRFFAERPEGSVSTLKIQRTQQEDSAVYLCASSPNRGSYEQYFGPGTRLTVT.